These 10 T cell receptor beta chains were all obtained from the same sample, sequenced in a study of cytomegalovirus exposure and HLA in healthy donors (dated by TCRdb to about 2017). The library was made by the immunoSEQ multiplex PCR assay. For the multiplex PCR, a mixture combining 60 forward primers for TCR Vbeta segments and 13 reverse primers for TCR Jbeta segments was used. The immuneACCESS repertoire file appears here via TCRdb, limited to in-frame rearrangements. These files lack a portion of the clones; in checked studies, under half of the deficit traces to unresolved V genes, and the cause of the others is not known. This sample's clone table shows some 52,000 clones. In total, the top ten clones hold 12% of the sample. The sequenced material came from PBMCs. These receptors were obtained from a woman aged 55-69 years in good health and CMV-seropositive.

The rearrangement uses TRBV18 and TRBJ2-5; the D is unclear. The V end lost 0 bases, the J end lost 5 bases, and 10 bases lay between the germline ends. Germline values: CDR1 KGHSH, CDR2 LQKENI. This CDR3 region has 14 residues. The chain's CDR3 is CASSPPLGSETQYF. In DNA, the CDR3 is TGTGCCAGCTCACCACCCCTAGGTTCTGAGACCCAGTACTTC.

The chain uses TRBV7-9 and TRBJ1-5, with a possible D match to TRBD1 (5 bases). CDR3 length equals 14 residues. The germline V gene encodes CDR1 SEHNR and CDR2 FQNEAQ (reference sequence). The ends were cut back, 5 bases at V and 3 bases at J, with 11 bases in the middle. CDR3: CASSPPGNNQPQHF. For the CDR3, the DNA is TGTGCCAGCAGCCCCCCAGGGAACAATCAGCCCCAGCATTTT.

The rearrangement links TRBV29-1 to TRBJ2-7; 7 bases are shared with TRBD1. The CDR3 is 14 residues long. Germline CDR1 SQVTM, CDR2 ANQGSEA. V shed 4 bases and J 7 bases; nucleotides not matched to a gene: 13. CDR3 loop: CSVGGQSGMGEQYF. The CDR3 coding sequence is TGCAGCGTTGGGGGACAGTCCGGAATGGGAGAGCAGTACTTC.

The rearrangement uses TRBV11-2 and TRBJ2-2, with D possibly matching TRBD2 (7 bases). The germline V and J ends were trimmed by 10 bases and 6 bases, with 21 bases remaining between them. This CDR3 has 15 amino acids. Germline CDR1 and CDR2: SGHAT and FQNNGV. CDR3 in DNA: TGTGCCACCAAGGGGGGGCAGGGTGGGGCCGGGGAGCTGTTTTTT. As protein: CATKGGQGGAGELFF.

This chain joins TRBV18 and TRBJ1-2; D is ambiguous. The CDR3 has 15 amino acids. CDR1 is KGHSH and CDR2 is LQKENI in the germline V gene. V was pared by 0 bases and J by 2 bases, with 10 bases between. The DNA of the CDR3 is TGTGCCAGCTCACCACCTAGGGAGCCAAACTATGGCTACACCTTC. As protein: CASSPPREPNYGYTF. The full variable domain, completed using reference TRBV18 and TRBJ1-2, is NAGVMQNPRHLVRRRGQEARLRCSPMKGHSHVYWYRQLPEEGLKFMVYLQKENIIDESGMPKERFSAEFPKEGPSILRIQQVVRGDSAAYFCASSPPREPNYGYTFGSGTRLTVV.

The CDR3 is CASSIGTGNYGYTF. The CDR3 DNA reads TGTGCCAGTAGTATAGGGACAGGGAACTATGGCTACACCTTC. The chain combines TRBV19 with TRBJ1-2; TRBD1 agrees at 8 bases. J was trimmed by 2 bases and V by 1 base; bases with no gene match: 0. The CDR3 sequence is 14 residues long. The germline CDR1 and CDR2 sequences are LNHDA and SQIVND (reference sequence).

V usage is TRBV18 and J usage is TRBJ2-5; TRBD1 aligns across 8 bases. Germline V gene lookup returns CDR1 KGHSH and CDR2 LQKENI. With 6 bases clipped from V and 4 bases from J, the junction kept 4 bases outside the gene matches. CDR3 length equals 13 residues. CDR3: CASSTGVGETQYF. The DNA for the CDR3 is TGTGCCAGCTCGACAGGGGTAGGAGAGACCCAGTACTTC.

The chain recombines TRBV6-5 with TRBJ1-4; the D gene is possibly TRBD1 (6 bases). Trimming stripped 6 bases from V and 8 bases from J, with 16 bases between. CDR1 and CDR2 from the germline V gene are MNHEY and SVGAGI. The CDR3 has 14 residues. In DNA form, the CDR3 reads TGTGCCAGCAGCGACAGGCGCATTTCAGAAAAACTGTTTTTT. This sequence encodes CASSDRRISEKLFF.

The gene calls are TRBV5-1 and TRBJ1-4; no definite D call. Germline V lookup: CDR1 SGHRS, CDR2 YFSETQ. Trimming removed 4 bases from V and 1 base from J, with 11 bases in between. The CDR3 has 15 residues. CDR3 residues: CASSPAELTNEKLFF. The CDR3 DNA reads as TGCGCCAGCAGCCCGGCGGAGTTAACTAATGAAAAACTGTTTTTT.

The chain joins TRBV18 to TRBJ2-3; D gene unclear. Germline loops: CDR1 KGHSH, CDR2 LQKENI. Trimming cost V 6 bases and J 4 bases, with 14 bases left between them. The CDR3 length is 14 residues. CDR3: CASSPTLGSDTQYF. DNA of the CDR3: TGTGCCAGCTCCCCTACTCTCGGGTCAGATACGCAGTATTTT.